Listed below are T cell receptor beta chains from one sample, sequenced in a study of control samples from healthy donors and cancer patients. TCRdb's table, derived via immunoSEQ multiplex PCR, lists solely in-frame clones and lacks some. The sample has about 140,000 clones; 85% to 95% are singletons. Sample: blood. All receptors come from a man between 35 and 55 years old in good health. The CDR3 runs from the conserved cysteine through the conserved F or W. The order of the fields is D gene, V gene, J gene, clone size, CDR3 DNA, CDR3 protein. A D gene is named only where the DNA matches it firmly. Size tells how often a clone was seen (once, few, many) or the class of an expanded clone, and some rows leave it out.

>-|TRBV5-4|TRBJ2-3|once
TGTGCCAGCAGCCCGGGGGCGGGACCCCTGGGCACAGATACGCAGTATTTT
CASSPGAGPLGTDTQYF
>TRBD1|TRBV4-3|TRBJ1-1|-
TGCGCCAGCAGCCAAGGGACAGGGGGGTATAACACTGAAGCTTTCTTT
CASSQGTGGYNTEAFF
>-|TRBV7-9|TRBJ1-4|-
TGTGCCAGCAGCTTGGGTTACACTAATGAAAAACTGTTTTTT
CASSLGYTNEKLFF
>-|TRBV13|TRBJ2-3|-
TGTGCCAGCAGCTCGATGTCCCCAGATACGCAGTATTTT
CASSSMSPDTQYF
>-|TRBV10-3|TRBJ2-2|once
TGTGCCACCGGGGCGGTAGGAGCGACAATAGGCGGGGAGCTGTTTTTT
CATGAVGATIGGELFF
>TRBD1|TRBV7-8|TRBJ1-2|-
TGTGCCAGCAGCTTAGTCAGGTTTGGACAGGGGAGGAATGGCTACACCTTC
CASSLVRFGQGRNGYTF
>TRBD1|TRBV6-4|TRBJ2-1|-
TGTGCCAGCAGGTTGGACCGGGACAGGGACGAGGTCTACAATGAGCAGTTCTTC
CASRLDRDRDEVYNEQFF
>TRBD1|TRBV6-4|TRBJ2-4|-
TGTGCCAGCATCCCGCACGACAGGGCTTTAGCCAAAAACATTCAGTACTTC
CASIPHDRALAKNIQYF
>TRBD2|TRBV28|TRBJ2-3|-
TGTGCCAGCAGTTTATGGACCGGACTAGCGGGTCTAACAGATACGCAGTATTTT
CASSLWTGLAGLTDTQYF
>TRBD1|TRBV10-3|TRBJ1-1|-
TGTGCCATCAAGGACAGGGTGATAGAAACTGAAGCTTTCTTT
CAIKDRVIETEAFF
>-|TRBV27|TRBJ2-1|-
TGTGCCAGCAGAGAGACGAGGAGAAGTAATGAGCAGTTCTTC
CASRETRRSNEQFF
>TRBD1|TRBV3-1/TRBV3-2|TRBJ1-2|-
TGTGCCAGCAGCCAGAGACAGGGGTGGTATGGCTACACCTTC
CASSQRQGWYGYTF
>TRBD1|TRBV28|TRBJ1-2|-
TGTGCCAGCAGTTTCCGGGGGATACAGGGGGATAACTATGGCTACACCTTC
CASSFRGIQGDNYGYTF
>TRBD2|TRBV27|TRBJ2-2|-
TGTGCCAGCAGAACTAGCGGGGGGGCTTTCACCGGGGAGCTGTTTTTT
CASRTSGGAFTGELFF
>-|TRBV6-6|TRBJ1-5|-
TGTGCCAGCAGTAACAGGGATGGACAGCCCCAGCATTTT
CASSNRDGQPQHF
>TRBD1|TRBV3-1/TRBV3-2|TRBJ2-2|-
TGTGCCAGCAGCCAAAGGACAGGGGCGACCTCGAACACCGGGGAGCTGTTTTTT
CASSQRTGATSNTGELFF
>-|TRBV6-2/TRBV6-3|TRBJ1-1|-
TGTGCCAGCAGCGGACTCCTGAACACTGAAGCTTTCTTT
CASSGLLNTEAFF
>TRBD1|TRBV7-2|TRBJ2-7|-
TGTGCCAGCAGCTTAGGGGACAGCAGGACCTACGAGCAGTACTTC
CASSLGDSRTYEQYF
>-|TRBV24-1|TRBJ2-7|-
TGTGCCACCAGTGATTCGGGAGCGACATCCGGCGAGCAGTACTTC
CATSDSGATSGEQYF
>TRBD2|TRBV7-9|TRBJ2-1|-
TGTGCCAGCAGCTTCACGACTAGCGGGAGTCGTAATGAGCAGTTCTTC
CASSFTTSGSRNEQFF
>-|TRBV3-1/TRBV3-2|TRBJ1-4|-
TGTGCCAGCAGCCAAGTTGCAACCGAAAAACTGTTTTTT
CASSQVATEKLFF
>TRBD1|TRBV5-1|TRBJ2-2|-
TGCGCCAGCAGCCGGCTCGGGACAGGGCGAACCGGGGAGCTGTTTTTT
CASSRLGTGRTGELFF
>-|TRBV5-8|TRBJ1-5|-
TGTGCCAGCAGCTTTCCGGGCACCAATCAGCCCCAGCATTTT
CASSFPGTNQPQHF
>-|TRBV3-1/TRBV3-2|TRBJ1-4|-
TGTGCCAGCAGCCAAGACCTTAATGAAAAACTGTTTTTT
CASSQDLNEKLFF
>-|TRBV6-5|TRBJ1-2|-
TGTGCCAGCAGTTACAAGGTCGGCTACTATGGCTACACCTTC
CASSYKVGYYGYTF
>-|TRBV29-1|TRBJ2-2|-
TGCAGCGTCCCCTCGGCACTAACGAACACCGGGGAGCTGTTTTTT
CSVPSALTNTGELFF
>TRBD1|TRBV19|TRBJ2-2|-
TGTGCCAGTAGACTAGTAATCGGCAGGGGGCGAAGGATAACCGGGGAGCTGTTTTTT
CASRLVIGRGRRITGELFF
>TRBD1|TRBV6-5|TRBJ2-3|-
TGTGCCAGCAGGGACAGGGGGGTAGATACGCAGTATTTT
CASRDRGVDTQYF
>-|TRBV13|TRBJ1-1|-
TGTGCCAGCAGCTACAGGGAACCTGAAGCTTTCTTT
CASSYREPEAFF
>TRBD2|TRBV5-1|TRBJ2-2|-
TGCGCCAGCAGCCCGAGGGGAGGGACCGGGGAGCTGTTTTTT
CASSPRGGTGELFF
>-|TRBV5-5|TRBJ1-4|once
TGTGCCAGCACCTCTAGGTCCGTGGTGGGTGAAAAACTGTTTTTT
CASTSRSVVGEKLFF
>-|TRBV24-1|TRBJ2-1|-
TGTGCCACCAGTGATTTGTTAAGGGACAATGAGCAGTTCTTC
CATSDLLRDNEQFF
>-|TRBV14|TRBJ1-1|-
TGTGCCAGCAGCCAAGATGTCGGAGCTTTGAACACTGAAGCTTTCTTT
CASSQDVGALNTEAFF
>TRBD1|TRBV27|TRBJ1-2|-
TGTGCCAGCAAGTTCGGACAGGAGGCCTATGGCTACACCTTC
CASKFGQEAYGYTF
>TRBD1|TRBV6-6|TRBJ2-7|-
TGTGCCAGCAGTTACCTACGGACAGGTATAGGCGAGCAGTACTTC
CASSYLRTGIGEQYF
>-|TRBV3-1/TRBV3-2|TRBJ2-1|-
TGTGCCAGCAGCACATCCGGGACGACGGCCGACGGTGAGCAGTTCTTC
CASSTSGTTADGEQFF
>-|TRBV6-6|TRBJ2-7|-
TGTGCCACCTCCGGGACAACAACCTACGAGCAGTACTTC
CATSGTTTYEQYF
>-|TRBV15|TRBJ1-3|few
TGTGCCACCAGCAGAGATCTTCGGCTTGTCTCTGGAAACACCATATATTTT
CATSRDLRLVSGNTIYF
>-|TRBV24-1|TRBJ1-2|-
TGTGCCACCAGTGGGATTGGGGTTGGTGGCTACACCTTC
CATSGIGVGGYTF
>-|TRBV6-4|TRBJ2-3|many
TGTGCCAGCAGTGACTCCGCAGGGACAGATACGCAGTATTTT
CASSDSAGTDTQYF
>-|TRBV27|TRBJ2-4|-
TGTGCCAGCAAACTCGGGGGTTTTGCGAACATTCAGTACTTC
CASKLGGFANIQYF
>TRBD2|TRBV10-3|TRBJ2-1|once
TGTGCCATCAGTCCGACTAGCGGGCGTTCCTACAATGAGCAGTTCTTC
CAISPTSGRSYNEQFF
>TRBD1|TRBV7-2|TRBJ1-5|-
TGTGCCAGCAGCTTAGACAGGGGAGGTCAGCCCCAGCATTTT
CASSLDRGGQPQHF
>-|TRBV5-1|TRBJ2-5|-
TGCGCCAGCAGCCCCGGGGGCCAAGAGACCCAGTACTTC
CASSPGGQETQYF
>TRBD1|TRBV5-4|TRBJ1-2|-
TGTGCCAGCACTGACAGGGGGCGTGACTATGGCTACACCTTC
CASTDRGRDYGYTF
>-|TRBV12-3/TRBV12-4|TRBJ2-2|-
TGTGCCAGCAGTCGGAACACCGGGGAGCTGTTTTTT
CASSRNTGELFF
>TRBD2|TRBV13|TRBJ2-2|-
TGTGCCAGCAGCTTAGGCGGGGGGGCCACCGGGGAGCTGTTTTTT
CASSLGGGATGELFF
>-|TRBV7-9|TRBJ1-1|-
TGTGCCAGCAGTCATCCGGACCAAAACACTGAAGCTTTCTTT
CASSHPDQNTEAFF
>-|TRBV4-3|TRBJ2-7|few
TGCGCCAGCAGCCAAGATCCCGGACAGCATAACTACGAGCAGTACTTC
CASSQDPGQHNYEQYF